A single sample gave rise to the 32 T cell receptor beta chains below, sequenced in a study of T cells after somatic rescue of genetic block. Method: immunoSEQ multiplex PCR; TCRdb's copy keeps in-frame clones and lacks some. There are some 74,000 clones in the sample; approximately 90% occur only once, and approximately 2.7% lies in the top ten. The sample consisted of peripheral blood mononuclear cells (PBMCs). The receptors were gathered from a man aged 25 to 45.

V and J are TRBV14 and TRBJ2-6; D not certain. Germline values: CDR1 SGHDN, CDR2 FVKESK. Trimming pared 0 bases from V and 3 bases from J, leaving 6 bases between. This CDR3 contains 15 residues. The CDR3 loop is CASSQEHVGANVLTF. The CDR3 bases are TGTGCCAGCAGCCAAGAGCATGTTGGGGCCAACGTCCTGACTTTC.

CDR3 DNA: TGTGCCAGCAGTGCCCGGGACGGATCCTACGAGCAGTACTTC. Encoded protein: CASSARDGSYEQYF. This sequence joins TRBV6-1 and TRBJ2-7; the D gene could be TRBD1 or TRBD2 (5 bases each). Per germline, CDR1 MNHNS and CDR2 SASEGT. V was shortened by 4 bases and J by 1 base, with 11 bases between the two germline ends. The CDR3 runs 14 residues.

J is TRBJ2-7 and V is TRBV14, with D perhaps matching TRBD1 (5 bases). The CDR3 covers 12 residues. Germline CDR1 and CDR2: SGHDN and FVKESK. Deletions cut 5 bases from V and 8 bases from J, with 13 bases between. CDR3 in amino acids: CASSDRRGKQYF. The CDR3 DNA reads as TGTGCCAGCAGCGATAGAAGGGGTAAGCAGTACTTC.

V gene TRBV27 combines with J gene TRBJ2-7, with D perhaps TRBD1 (5 bases). Germline CDR1 and CDR2: MNHEY and SMNVEV (reference sequence). CDR3 size: 13 residues. V lost 2 bases to trimming and J lost 7 bases, with 12 bases between them. CDR3 sequence reads: CASSLIGAREQYF. The DNA of the CDR3 is TGTGCCAGCAGTTTAATTGGGGCCAGGGAGCAGTACTTC.

The rearrangement uses TRBV7-2 and TRBJ2-7; D unresolved. Trimming cost V 0 bases and J 3 bases, with 6 bases left between them. The CDR3 length is 13 residues. In germline, CDR1 is SGHTA, CDR2 FQGNSA. CDR3: CASSLAGSYEQYF. The CDR3 nucleotides are TGTGCCAGCAGCTTAGCGGGCAGCTACGAGCAGTACTTC.

This clone was seen just once. The rearrangement links TRBV6-1 to TRBJ2-3, with 13 bases lining up with TRBD2. The V gene's germline CDR1 is MNHNS and CDR2 SASEGT. With 2 bases clipped from V and 5 bases from J, the junction kept 13 bases outside the gene matches. The CDR3 runs to 19 residues. The CDR3 DNA follows: TGTGCCAGCAGTGAAACAAATCCTGGACTAGCGGGAGTTAGAGATACGCAGTATTTT. It translates to CASSETNPGLAGVRDTQYF.

This chain connects TRBV19 to TRBJ1-5; 7 bases are shared with TRBD1. CDR3 length equals 15 residues. V shed 8 bases and J 4 bases; nucleotides not matched to a gene: 11. From germline, CDR1 is LNHDA and CDR2 SQIVND (reference sequence). The CDR3 DNA sequence: TGTGCCAGTCGGGAGGGGGCGAGAGGGAATCAGCCCCAGCATTTT. It encodes CASREGARGNQPQHF.

The CDR3 sequence: CASSPLERGLYNEQFF. In DNA form, the CDR3 reads TGTGCCAGCAGTCCTCTCGAGCGGGGCTTATACAATGAGCAGTTCTTC. The V and J genes are TRBV27 and TRBJ2-1; TRBD2 matches at 7 bases. Germline CDR1 reads MNHEY; CDR2 reads SMNVEV (reference sequence). The J segment lost 4 bases and the V segment lost 5 bases, leaving 11 bases of the junction unmatched. The CDR3 covers 16 residues.

This clone was detected once. The chain joins TRBV5-6 to TRBJ2-5; D unclear. CDR1 and CDR2 from the germline V gene are SGHDT and YYEEEE. The V end was cut by 1 base, the J end by 5 bases, with 12 bases between. The CDR3 covers 14 residues. DNA of the CDR3: TGTGCCAGCAGCTTGAGTAAGGCGCCGGAGACCCAGTACTTC. Translating gives CASSLSKAPETQYF.

This clone was recorded a few times. This chain joins TRBV6-1 and TRBJ2-7; the D gene is possibly TRBD2 (7 bases). The CDR3 is 14 residues long. V was trimmed by 6 bases and J by 1 base, leaving 13 bases between them. Germline V lookup: CDR1 MNHNS, CDR2 SASEGT. CDR3 sequence (DNA): TGTGCCAGCAGGGGGGGGACACCTTCCTACGAGCAGTACTTC. Its translation is CASRGGTPSYEQYF.

J is TRBJ2-1 and V is TRBV4-3, with 15 bases identical to TRBD2. Germline CDR1 and CDR2: LGHNA and YSLEER. The CDR3 contains 17 residues. The junction had 4 bases not matched to a gene; V was cut back by 0 bases and J by 7 bases. CDR3 region: CASSQDGGLAGGNEQFF. The CDR3 DNA is TGCGCCAGCAGCCAAGATGGAGGACTAGCGGGAGGGAATGAGCAGTTCTTC.

The gene calls are TRBV5-6 and TRBJ1-3, with 7 bases lining up with TRBD1. Trimming at V came to 1 base and at J to 1 base, leaving 11 bases not matched to a gene. CDR1 and CDR2 from the germline V gene are SGHDT and YYEEEE. The CDR3 has 18 residues. Here the CDR3 reads CASSLLRDRYGSGNTIYF. CDR3 DNA sequence: TGTGCCAGCAGCTTGCTCCGGGACAGATATGGTTCTGGAAACACCATATATTTT. The complete variable domain, with remaining parts taken from reference TRBV5-6 and TRBJ1-3, reads DAGVTQSPTHLIKTRGQQVTLRCSPKSGHDTVSWYQQALGQGPQFIFQYYEEEERQRGNFPDRFSGHQFPNYSSELNVNALLLGDSALYLCASSLLRDRYGSGNTIYFGEGSWLTVV.

This rearrangement joins TRBV7-2 to TRBJ2-2; 7 bases align to TRBD1. CDR3 length equals 15 residues. Looked up from germline, CDR1 is SGHTA and CDR2 is FQGNSA. The V segment lost 5 bases and the J segment 0 bases; nucleotides outside the gene matches: 3. CDR3 amino acids: CASSPDRANTGELFF. The CDR3, as DNA: TGTGCCAGCAGCCCCGACAGGGCGAACACCGGGGAGCTGTTTTTT.

The chain combines TRBV7-2 with TRBJ1-1; tentatively, D is TRBD1 (6 bases). CDR1 is SGHTA and CDR2 is FQGNSA in the germline V gene. Trimming removed 5 bases at V and 1 base at J, with 11 bases between. The CDR3 totals 14 residues. DNA of the CDR3: TGTGCCAGCAGCCCCGACAGGAAGAACACTGAAGCTTTCTTT. This gives the protein CASSPDRKNTEAFF.

As concerns this clone: Other DNA sequences within the sample encode an identical CDR3. The gene calls are TRBV7-8 and TRBJ2-7; the D is unclear. The V gene's germline CDR1 is SGHVS and CDR2 FQNEAQ. Trimming cost V 6 bases and J 3 bases, with 15 bases left between them. This CDR3 contains 14 residues. CDR3 loop: CASSSRPTDYEQYF. CDR3 nucleotides: TGTGCCAGCAGTTCACGCCCGACGGACTACGAGCAGTACTTC.

A single count supports this clone. The V gene is TRBV2, the J gene TRBJ2-2, with 11 positions matching TRBD2. V lost 2 bases and J lost 5; bases outside the gene matches: 7. The CDR3 is 17 residues long. The germline CDR1 and CDR2 sequences are SNHLY and FYNNEI. The CDR3 nucleotides are TGTGCCAGCAGTGAAAGACTAGCGGGGTCGAGGACCGGGGAGCTGTTTTTT. This encodes CASSERLAGSRTGELFF. Variable domain in full (rest from reference TRBV2 and TRBJ2-2): EPEVTQTPSHQVTQMGQEVILRCVPISNHLYFYWYRQILGQKVEFLVSFYNNEISEKSEIFDDQFSVERPDGSNFTLKIRSTKLEDSAMYFCASSERLAGSRTGELFFGEGSRLTVL.

The chain couples TRBV7-9 to TRBJ2-2; the match to TRBD2 covers 7 bases. Germline V gene lookup returns CDR1 SEHNR and CDR2 FQNEAQ (reference sequence). Germline trimming cut 5 bases from V and 5 bases from J; bases unmatched to any gene: 8. The CDR3 has 15 residues. The CDR3 nucleotides are TGTGCCAGCAGCCCTAGAGCGGGACCGACCGGGGAGCTGTTTTTT. It yields the protein CASSPRAGPTGELFF.

The chain joins TRBV5-1 to TRBJ2-7, with 8 nucleotides matching TRBD1. The CDR3 length is 13 residues. V lost 4 bases, J lost 5 bases, and 5 bases stayed unmatched. CDR1 is SGHRS and CDR2 is YFSETQ in the germline V gene. DNA for the CDR3: TGCGCCAGCAGCGGACAGGGTACCGACGAGCAGTACTTC. Translating it yields CASSGQGTDEQYF.

The V call is TRBV5-6, the J call TRBJ2-5; 10 bases match TRBD1. Germline assignment: CDR1 SGHDT and CDR2 YYEEEE. V dropped 4 bases and J dropped 4; count of bases not matched to a gene: 7. The CDR3 runs to 15 residues. This CDR3 reads CASSPRQGAVETQYF. Written as DNA, the CDR3 is TGTGCCAGCAGCCCAAGACAGGGGGCTGTAGAGACCCAGTACTTC.

This clone was found a few times. V and J are TRBV20-1 and TRBJ1-2; D gene uncertain. CDR3 length: 10 amino acids. The V gene lost 5 bases and the J gene lost 5 bases, with 6 bases spanning the gap. CDR1 DFQATT and CDR2 SNEGSKA come from the germline V gene (reference sequence). The CDR3 sequence: CSAPSYGYTF. CDR3 coding DNA: TGCAGTGCTCCCTCGTATGGCTACACCTTC.

The chain combines TRBV6-5 with TRBJ2-1; D not certain. With 1 base removed from V and 0 bases from J, the gap between germline ends came to 10 bases. Germline lookup yields CDR1 MNHEY and CDR2 SVGAGI. This CDR3 spans 16 amino acids. CDR3 nucleotides: TGTGCCAGCAGTTACTGGATGGGAAGCTCCTACAATGAGCAGTTCTTC. This codes for CASSYWMGSSYNEQFF.

This clone was observed once. The chain is built from TRBV7-9 and TRBJ1-6; 8 positions agree with TRBD1. J was trimmed by 7 bases and V by 4 bases; bases with no gene match: 6. From germline, CDR1 is SEHNR and CDR2 FQNEAQ (reference sequence). This CDR3 spans 15 amino acids. CDR3 residues: CASSSLTGGNSPLHF. The CDR3 DNA reads as TGTGCCAGCAGCTCGCTCACAGGGGGAAATTCACCCCTCCACTTT.

The rearrangement uses TRBV7-9 and TRBJ2-3, with a weak D call TRBD1 (8 bases). Per the germline V gene, CDR1 is SEHNR and CDR2 is FQNEAQ (reference sequence). The CDR3 consists of 14 residues. V was clipped by 6 bases and J by 4 bases, with 14 bases between them. The CDR3: CASRGGTGPDTQYF. As DNA, the CDR3 is TGTGCCAGCAGGGGGGGGACAGGCCCAGATACGCAGTATTTT.

This rearrangement joins TRBV19 to TRBJ2-1, with TRBD2 matching 8 bases. This CDR3 is 14 amino acids long. Germline V gene data show CDR1 as LNHDA and CDR2 as SQIVND (reference sequence). Trimming removed 7 bases from V and 8 bases from J; junction bases left unmatched: 10. The CDR3 reads CASNPGTGGHEQFF. For the CDR3, the DNA is TGTGCCAGTAACCCCGGGACGGGGGGGCATGAGCAGTTCTTC.

This clone has only one observation. The chain links TRBV19 to TRBJ2-7; 9 bases are a match to TRBD2. V gave up 5 bases and J gave up 1 base; unmatched junction bases: 9. The CDR3 has 16 amino acids. Germline values: CDR1 LNHDA, CDR2 SQIVND (reference sequence). This CDR3 is CASSAHLAGESYEQYF. The CDR3 nucleotides read TGTGCCAGTAGTGCCCACTTAGCGGGAGAGTCCTACGAGCAGTACTTC.

The chain employs TRBV19 and TRBJ2-1; no reliable D call. V lost 6 bases, J lost 10 bases, and 13 bases lay in between. Germline values: CDR1 LNHDA, CDR2 SQIVND (reference sequence). This CDR3 has 12 amino acids. CDR3 coding DNA: TGTGCCAGTAGCGACGCGCTCGGCGAGCAGTTCTTC. It is translated as CASSDALGEQFF.

In DNA form, the CDR3 reads TGTGCCAGCAGCTTTGGACAGTACTATGGCTACACCTTC. It encodes CASSFGQYYGYTF. The rearrangement links TRBV7-3 to TRBJ1-2; a possible D gene is TRBD1 (6 bases). Germline V lookup: CDR1 SGHTA, CDR2 FQGTGA. V was trimmed by 3 bases and J by 3 bases, leaving 8 bases between them. The CDR3 is made up of 13 amino acids.

The gene calls are TRBV5-1 and TRBJ2-7; D gene uncertain. CDR1 and CDR2 from the germline V gene are SGHRS and YFSETQ. CDR3 length equals 14 residues. Trimming left V 0 bases short and J 2 bases short, with 9 bases between. CDR3 amino acids: CASSLGGATYEQYF. CDR3 sequence (DNA): TGCGCCAGCAGCTTGGGAGGTGCAACCTACGAGCAGTACTTC.

CDR3 sequence reads: CASSDYGTAKETQYF. CDR3 in DNA: TGTGCCAGCTCGGATTACGGGACAGCCAAAGAGACCCAGTACTTC. The chain carries TRBV18 and TRBJ2-5; 7 bases agree with TRBD1. Germline loops: CDR1 KGHSH, CDR2 LQKENI. The CDR3 is 15 amino acids. J lost 3 bases, V lost 6 bases, and 10 bases had no gene match.

In DNA, the CDR3 is TGTGCCAGCAGTCAATGGGCAGGGAACACCGGGGAGCTGTTTTTT. This encodes CASSQWAGNTGELFF. The chain is built from TRBV6-5 and TRBJ2-2; no clear D gene. The V gene lost 5 bases and the J gene lost 1 base, with 11 bases spanning the gap. Germline-derived CDR1 and CDR2 are MNHEY and SVGAGI. The CDR3 length is 15 residues.

The rearrangement joins TRBV4-2 to TRBJ1-4; 11 bases match TRBD1. The CDR3 runs to 16 residues. V lost 1 base and J lost 5; bases outside the gene matches: 3. CDR1 and CDR2 from the germline V gene are LGHNA and YNFKEQ. DNA of the CDR3: TGTGCCAGCAGCCAAGGGACAGGGGGCGAGAATGAAAAACTGTTTTTT. Encoded protein: CASSQGTGGENEKLFF.

In nucleotides, the CDR3 is TGTGCTAGTGGTTTGGAAACGAACACCGGGGAGCTGTTTTTT. Translation: CASGLETNTGELFF. J is TRBJ2-2 and V is TRBV12-5; no clear D. Trimming removed 1 base from V and 0 bases from J, with 3 bases in between. This CDR3 is 14 amino acids long. CDR1 and CDR2 (germline): LGHNT, FRNRAP.